A single sample is the source of the 12 T cell receptor beta chains below, sequenced in a study of OX40 agonist ivuxolimab in advanced cancers. Receptors were amplified or captured by the immunoSEQ multiplex PCR assay. TCRdb re-hosts the immuneACCESS table, in-frame sequences only. Its copies lack some clones; in the studies checked, an unresolved V gene accounts for under half of them, and the cause for the rest is not known. This sample has some 30,000 clones in its table, and about 80% of those were observed once. Jointly, the top ten make up around 15% of the sample. The source was CD4+ or CD8+ T cells sorted from blood, collected in a trial of the OX40 agonist ivuxolimab. The receptor source for this set is an adult with an advanced solid tumor such as melanoma, head and neck, liver or kidney cancer.

The rearrangement links TRBV5-1 to TRBJ2-1; 12 nucleotides line up with TRBD2. The germline V gene has CDR1 SGHRS and CDR2 YFSETQ. The trim removed 4 bases at V and 0 bases at J, leaving 8 bases unmatched. CDR3 size: 18 residues. CDR3 region: CASSPGLAGPSSYNEQFF. The CDR3 bases are TGCGCCAGCAGCCCAGGACTAGCGGGGCCAAGCTCCTACAATGAGCAGTTCTTC.

This chain connects TRBV7-6 to TRBJ2-2, with D perhaps TRBD1 (5 bases). V lost 4 bases to trimming and J lost 3 bases, with 9 bases between them. Germline CDR1 is SGHVS and CDR2 is FNYEAQ. This CDR3 comprises 14 residues. CDR3 sequence reads: CASSYDRYTGELFF. In DNA form, the CDR3 reads TGTGCCAGCAGCTACGACAGATACACCGGGGAGCTGTTTTTT. The full variable domain, completed using reference TRBV7-6 and TRBJ2-2, is GAGVSQSPRYKVTKRGQDVALRCDPISGHVSLYWYRQALGQGPEFLTYFNYEAQQDKSGLPNDRFSAERPEGSISTLTIQRTEQRDSAMYRCASSYDRYTGELFFGEGSRLTVL.

This sequence joins TRBV7-9 and TRBJ2-5, with 10 bases matching TRBD2. V lost 5 bases and J lost 2; bases outside the gene matches: 8. Germline-derived CDR1 and CDR2 are SEHNR and FQNEAQ (reference sequence). CDR3 length equals 16 residues. The CDR3 region has the DNA TGTGCCAGCAGCCTATTGCTAGCGGGGGTACAAGAGACCCAGTACTTC. It specifies CASSLLLAGVQETQYF.

The chain is built from TRBV28 and TRBJ1-5; D not certain. The CDR3 has 14 residues. CDR1 and CDR2 from the germline V gene are MDHEN and SYDVKM. V lost 3 bases to trimming and J lost 0 bases, with 6 bases between them. CDR3 region: CASSLRVSNQPQHF. CDR3 bases: TGTGCCAGCAGTTTGAGGGTTAGCAATCAGCCCCAGCATTTT.

The chain employs TRBV10-3 and TRBJ2-2; D uncertain. CDR3 length: 14 amino acids. In germline, CDR1 is ENHRY, CDR2 SYGVKD. Between the trimmed V and J ends, which lost 10 bases and 5 bases, there was a span of 17 bases. DNA of the CDR3: TGTGCCACCAAGGTAGTCCCGGAGACCGGGGAGCTGTTTTTT. This codes for CATKVVPETGELFF.

This chain connects TRBV10-2 to TRBJ2-1; 7 positions match TRBD1. CDR3 length equals 12 residues. Germline loops: CDR1 WSHSY, CDR2 SAAADI. V dropped 9 bases and J dropped 2; count of bases not matched to a gene: 1. The CDR3 loop is CASGQAYNEQFF. The CDR3 bases are TGCGCCAGTGGACAGGCCTACAATGAGCAGTTCTTC.

The chain is built from TRBV6-5 and TRBJ2-5; TRBD2 aligns across 8 bases. TRBJ2-7 matches the DNA end more closely, so the J call is doubtful. CDR1 MNHEY and CDR2 SVGAGI come from the germline V gene. The CDR3 is 16 residues long. The CDR3: CASSYSAGGSSYEQYF. The CDR3 DNA follows: TGTGCCAGCAGTTACTCGGCGGGGGGCTCATCCTACGAGCAGTACTTC.

V gene TRBV4-1 combines with J gene TRBJ1-2; TRBD1 might be the D (5 bases). Germline V lookup: CDR1 MGHRA, CDR2 YSYEKL. V lost 4 bases, J lost 4 bases, and 16 bases lay in between. The CDR3 runs to 15 residues. The CDR3 loop is CASSPLGLIGYGYTF. CDR3 nucleotides: TGCGCCAGCAGCCCTTTGGGGCTTATAGGCTATGGCTACACCTTC.

The rearrangement links TRBV27 to TRBJ2-6; tentative D call: TRBD1 (7 bases). CDR1 and CDR2 from the germline V gene are MNHEY and SMNVEV (reference sequence). With 9 bases removed from V and 3 bases from J, the gap between germline ends came to 12 bases. CDR3 length equals 14 residues. CDR3 nucleotides: TGTGCCAGTTACAGGGGAGGTGGGGCCAACGTCCTGACTTTC. Amino acid sequence: CASYRGGGANVLTF. The full variable domain, completed using reference TRBV27 and TRBJ2-6, is EAQVTQNPRYLITVTGKKLTVTCSQNMNHEYMSWYRQDPGLGLRQIYYSMNVEVTDKGDVPEGYKVSRKEKRNFPLILESPSPNQTSLYFCASYRGGGANVLTFGAGSRLTVL.

Only a few counts were recorded for this clone. The gene calls are TRBV10-2 and TRBJ2-7; possible D gene TRBD2, 5 bases. V was clipped by 5 bases and J by 2 bases, with 7 bases between them. This CDR3 is built from 12 residues. Looked up from germline, CDR1 is WSHSY and CDR2 is SAAADI. CDR3 in amino acids: CASSIGTYEQYF. Here the CDR3 DNA reads TGCGCCAGCAGTATCGGGACCTACGAGCAGTACTTC.

Only one count was recorded for this clone. The genes are TRBV7-8 and TRBJ2-5; TRBD2 matches at 11 bases. J lost 5 bases, V lost 1 base, and 6 bases had no gene match. Germline V CDR1 and CDR2: SGHVS, FQNEAQ. This CDR3 is 16 amino acids long. The CDR3 region is CASSLEVAGGRETQYF. DNA of the CDR3: TGTGCCAGCAGCTTAGAAGTAGCGGGGGGGCGTGAGACCCAGTACTTC.

V is TRBV7-6 and J is TRBJ1-2; TRBD1 might be the D (5 bases). Trimming pared 0 bases from V and 6 bases from J, leaving 14 bases between. The CDR3 is 15 amino acids. Germline V CDR1 and CDR2: SGHVS, FNYEAQ. The CDR3 nucleotides are TGTGCCAGCAGCTTAGCGGTCGGGGGTGGGGATGGCTACACCTTC. Amino acids: CASSLAVGGGDGYTF.